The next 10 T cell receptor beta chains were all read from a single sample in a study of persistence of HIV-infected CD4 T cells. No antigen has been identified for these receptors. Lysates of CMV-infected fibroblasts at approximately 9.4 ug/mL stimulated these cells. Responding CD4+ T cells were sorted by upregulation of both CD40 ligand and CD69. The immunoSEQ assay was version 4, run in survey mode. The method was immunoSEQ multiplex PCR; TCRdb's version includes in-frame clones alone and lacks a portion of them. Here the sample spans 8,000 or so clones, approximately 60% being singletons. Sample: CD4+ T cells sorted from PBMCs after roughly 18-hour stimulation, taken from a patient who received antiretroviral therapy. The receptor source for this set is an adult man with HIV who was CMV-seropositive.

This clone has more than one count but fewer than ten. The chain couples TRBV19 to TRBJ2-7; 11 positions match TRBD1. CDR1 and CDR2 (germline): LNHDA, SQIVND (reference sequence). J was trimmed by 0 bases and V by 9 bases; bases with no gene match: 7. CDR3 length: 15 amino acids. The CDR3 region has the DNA TGTGCCAGCCGTCGGGACAGGGGGAGCTCCTACGAGCAGTACTTC. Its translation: CASRRDRGSSYEQYF. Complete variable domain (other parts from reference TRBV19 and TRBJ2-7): DGGITQSPKYLFRKEGQNVTLSCEQNLNHDAMYWYRQDPGQGLRLIYYSQIVNDFQKGDIAEGYSVSREKKESFPLTVTSAQKNPTAFYLCASRRDRGSSYEQYFGPGTRLTVT.

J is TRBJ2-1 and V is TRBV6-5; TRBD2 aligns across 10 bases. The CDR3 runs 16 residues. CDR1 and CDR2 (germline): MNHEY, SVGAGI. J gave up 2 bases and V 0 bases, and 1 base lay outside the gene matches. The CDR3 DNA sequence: TGTGCCAGCAGTTACTCGAGCGGGGGGGCCTACAATGAGCAGTTCTTC. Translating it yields CASSYSSGGAYNEQFF.

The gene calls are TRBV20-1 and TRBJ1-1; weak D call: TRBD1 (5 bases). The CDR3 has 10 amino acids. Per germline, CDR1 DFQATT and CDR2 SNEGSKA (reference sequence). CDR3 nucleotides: TGCAGATCGTCAGGGACTGAAGCTTTCTTT. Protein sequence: CRSSGTEAFF.

The chain's CDR3 is CASSQDGGGSETQYF. DNA of the CDR3: TGTGCCAGCAGCCAGGATGGTGGGGGGTCAGAGACCCAGTACTTC. The chain joins TRBV11-3 to TRBJ2-5; tentative D call: TRBD2 (6 bases). Germline CDR1 SGHNT, CDR2 YENEEA. CDR3 length: 15 amino acids. V lost 5 bases to trimming and J lost 4 bases, with 17 bases between them.

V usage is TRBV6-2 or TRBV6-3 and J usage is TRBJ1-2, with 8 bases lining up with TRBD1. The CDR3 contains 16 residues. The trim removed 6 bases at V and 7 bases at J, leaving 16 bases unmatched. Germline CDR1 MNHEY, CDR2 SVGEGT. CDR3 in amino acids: CASSPIDRGDWGGYTF. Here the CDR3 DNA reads TGTGCCAGCAGCCCCATCGACAGGGGCGATTGGGGTGGCTACACCTTC.

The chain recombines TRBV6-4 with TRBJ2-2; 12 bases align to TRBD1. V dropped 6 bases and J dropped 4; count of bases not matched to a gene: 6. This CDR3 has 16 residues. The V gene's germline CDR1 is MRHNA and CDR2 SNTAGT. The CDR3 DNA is TGTGCCAGCAGCCCCGGGACAGGGGGCCTCACCGGGGAGCTGTTTTTT. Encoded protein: CASSPGTGGLTGELFF.

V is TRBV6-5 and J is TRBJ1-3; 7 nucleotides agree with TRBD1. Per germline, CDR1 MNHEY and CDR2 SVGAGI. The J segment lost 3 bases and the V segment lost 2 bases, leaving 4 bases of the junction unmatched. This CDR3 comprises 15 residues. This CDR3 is CASSYTGAFGNTIYF. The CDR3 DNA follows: TGTGCCAGCAGTTACACAGGGGCTTTTGGAAACACCATATATTTT.

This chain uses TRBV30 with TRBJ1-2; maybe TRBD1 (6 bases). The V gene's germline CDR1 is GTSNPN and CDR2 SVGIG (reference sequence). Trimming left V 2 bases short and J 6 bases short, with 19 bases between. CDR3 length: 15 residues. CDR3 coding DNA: TGTGCCTGGAGTCCTGAATGGGCAGGGGCGCATGGCTACACCTTC. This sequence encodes CAWSPEWAGAHGYTF.

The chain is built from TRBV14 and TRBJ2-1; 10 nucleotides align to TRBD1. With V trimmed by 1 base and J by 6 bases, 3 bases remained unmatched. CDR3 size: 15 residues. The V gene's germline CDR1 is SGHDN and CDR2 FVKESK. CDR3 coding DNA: TGTGCCAGCAGCCAAGTAAGGACAGGGGGCAATGAGCAGTTCTTC. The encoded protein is CASSQVRTGGNEQFF.

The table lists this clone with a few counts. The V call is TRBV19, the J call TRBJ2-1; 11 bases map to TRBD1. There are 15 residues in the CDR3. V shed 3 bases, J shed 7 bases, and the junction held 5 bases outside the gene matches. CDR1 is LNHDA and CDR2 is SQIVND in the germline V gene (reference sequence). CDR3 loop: CASSILDRGRNEQFF. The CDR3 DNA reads TGTGCCAGTAGTATCCTGGACAGGGGGCGGAATGAGCAGTTCTTC.